Presented here are 2 T cell receptor beta chains from one specimen sequenced in a study of blood T cell repertoires in COVID-19. The table came from immunoSEQ multiplex PCR; TCRdb's copy has only in-frame clones and leaves some out. The data show some 200,000 clones, around 90% seen once. The sequenced sample was peripheral blood. The receptors originated from a woman under 30 who had recovered from COVID-19.

This chain joins TRBV5-6 and TRBJ1-2, with TRBD1 as a possible D gene (5 bases). V was trimmed by 0 bases and J by 4 bases, leaving 16 bases between them. The length of the CDR3 is 16 residues. CDR1 is SGHDT, CDR2 YYEEEE, per germline. The CDR3 DNA reads TGTGCCAGCAGCTTGGGTGCAGGGAGGGACCTCTATGGCTACACCTTC. Its protein product is CASSLGAGRDLYGYTF.

This clone was counted only a few times. The chain couples TRBV30 to TRBJ2-2; a weak D match, TRBD1 (5 bases). Between the trimmed V and J ends, which lost 4 bases and 4 bases, there was a span of 13 bases. The CDR3 has 14 amino acids. Germline loops: CDR1 GTSNPN, CDR2 SVGIG (reference sequence). CDR3 loop: CAWNIGASTGELFF. Written as DNA, the CDR3 is TGTGCCTGGAATATAGGGGCGAGCACCGGGGAGCTGTTTTTT.